Each of the 26 T cell receptor beta chains below was sequenced from the same sample in a study of T cell responses to AZD1222 COVID-19 vaccine. Method: immunoSEQ multiplex PCR; TCRdb's copy keeps in-frame clones and lacks some. This sample has approximately 90,000 clones; about nine tenths occur once, and the top ten carry around 2%. The material sequenced was peripheral blood, taken on day 0 of AZD1222 vaccination. Receptors originate from an adult in good health.

The chain employs TRBV7-9 and TRBJ2-3; D assignment may be TRBD1 or TRBD2 (5 bases each). Trimming stripped 5 bases from V and 6 bases from J, with 12 bases between. The CDR3 extends over 13 amino acids. Germline loops: CDR1 SEHNR, CDR2 FQNEAQ (reference sequence). Here the CDR3 reads CASSPWDVDTQYF. DNA for the CDR3: TGTGCCAGCAGCCCCTGGGACGTCGATACGCAGTATTTT.

CDR3 coding DNA: TGCGCCAGCAGCTTGGAATCGAAGGTGGGCGTTACTGAAGCTTTCTTT. Translation: CASSLESKVGVTEAFF. The chain recombines TRBV5-1 with TRBJ1-1; D remains ambiguous. V lost 0 bases to trimming and J lost 5 bases, with 17 bases between them. The CDR3 runs to 16 residues. CDR1 is SGHRS, CDR2 YFSETQ, per germline.

This clone was counted a few times. V is TRBV20-1 and J is TRBJ2-1, with TRBD2 matching 8 bases. The CDR3 is 14 residues long. The germline V gene has CDR1 DFQATT and CDR2 SNEGSKA (reference sequence). The ends lost 3 bases at V and 10 bases at J; junction bases unmatched: 11. The CDR3 region is CSASYAGGVKEQFF. The CDR3 bases are TGCAGTGCTAGTTATGCGGGAGGAGTTAAGGAGCAGTTCTTC.

This clone has just one count. This sequence joins TRBV27 and TRBJ1-1; D might be TRBD1 (5 bases). V lost 2 bases and J lost 1, with 8 bases in between. The CDR3 runs to 14 residues. Germline V lookup: CDR1 MNHEY, CDR2 SMNVEV (reference sequence). The CDR3 bases are TGTGCCAGCAGTTTAAGTCAGGGGAACACTGAAGCTTTCTTT. It codes for CASSLSQGNTEAFF.

The chain links TRBV5-8 to TRBJ1-1, with 7 bases identical to TRBD1. Losses at the gene ends were 4 bases for V and 1 base for J; bases not matched to a gene: 7. The germline V gene has CDR1 SGHTS and CDR2 YDEGEE. The CDR3 is 15 amino acids. The CDR3 loop is CASSPNRGANTEAFF. The CDR3 coding sequence is TGTGCCAGCAGCCCTAACAGGGGCGCGAACACTGAAGCTTTCTTT.

This chain links TRBV6-2 or TRBV6-3 with TRBJ1-3; 7 bases map to TRBD1. J lost 5 bases, V lost 5 bases, and 12 bases had no gene match. The CDR3 is made up of 16 amino acids. Germline V lookup: CDR1 MNHEY, CDR2 SVGEGT. CDR3 coding DNA: TGTGCCAGCAGTCGACCTCCCGGGACAGCAAGAAACACCATATATTTT. Translating gives CASSRPPGTARNTIYF.

The chain recombines TRBV19 with TRBJ1-5; weak D call: TRBD1 (5 bases). The CDR3 contains 14 residues. From germline, CDR1 is LNHDA and CDR2 SQIVND (reference sequence). Trimming cost V 4 bases and J 5 bases, with 12 bases left between them. CDR3 loop: CASSTARVYQPQHF. CDR3 DNA: TGTGCCAGTAGTACGGCCAGGGTTTATCAGCCCCAGCATTTT.

V usage is TRBV19 and J usage is TRBJ2-3, with D possibly being TRBD1 or TRBD2 (6 bases each). From germline, CDR1 is LNHDA and CDR2 SQIVND (reference sequence). The CDR3 loop spans 13 amino acids. The germline V and J ends were trimmed by 11 bases and 5 bases, with 17 bases remaining between them. The CDR3 DNA reads as TGTGCCGCCTCGAGGGGGGCCGGAGATACGCAGTATTTT. Translating gives CAASRGAGDTQYF. Filled out from reference TRBV19 and TRBJ2-3, the complete variable domain reads DGGITQSPKYLFRKEGQNVTLSCEQNLNHDAMYWYRQDPGQGLRLIYYSQIVNDFQKGDIAEGYSVSREKKESFPLTVTSAQKNPTAFYLCAASRGAGDTQYFGPGTRLTVL.

The sample holds a few counts of this clone. The rearrangement uses TRBV18 and TRBJ1-2; TRBD1 aligns across 8 bases. In germline, CDR1 is KGHSH, CDR2 LQKENI. This CDR3 has 13 residues. V shed 5 bases, J shed 4 bases, and the junction held 3 bases outside the gene matches. The CDR3 sequence is CASSSTGGYGYTF. CDR3 DNA sequence: TGTGCCAGCTCATCAACAGGGGGCTATGGCTACACCTTC.

The chain employs TRBV29-1 and TRBJ1-1; D is undetermined. This CDR3 has 12 residues. V gave up 5 bases and J gave up 1 base, with 8 bases separating them. Germline CDR1 and CDR2: SQVTM and ANQGSEA. CDR3 sequence reads: CSVLSPNTEAFF. In nucleotides, the CDR3 is TGCAGCGTTCTGTCACCGAACACTGAAGCTTTCTTT.

V is TRBV12-3 or TRBV12-4 and J is TRBJ1-3; 9 nucleotides match TRBD1. J was trimmed by 4 bases and V by 8 bases; bases with no gene match: 3. The CDR3 has 13 residues. The CDR3 DNA reads as TGTGCCAGCTTACAGGGGGCCGGAAACACCATATATTTT. It encodes CASLQGAGNTIYF.

The chain recombines TRBV7-2 with TRBJ2-2; 12 bases are a match to TRBD2. In germline, CDR1 is SGHTA, CDR2 FQGNSA. The CDR3 runs 18 residues. Trimming at V came to 4 bases and at J to 4 bases, leaving 10 bases not matched to a gene. CDR3 region: CASSSPASGGAGTGELFF. CDR3 DNA: TGTGCCAGCAGCTCGCCAGCTAGCGGGGGGGCCGGCACCGGGGAGCTGTTTTTT.

CDR3 residues: CASSQGLAGGLSQQYF. As DNA, the CDR3 is TGTGCCAGCAGCCAAGGACTAGCGGGGGGACTTTCTCAGCAGTACTTC. The V call is TRBV3-1 (or the pseudogene TRBV3-2), the J call TRBJ2-7; 13 bases are shared with TRBD2. The CDR3 totals 16 residues. After removal of 1 base from V and 8 bases from J, the junction contained 8 bases not matched to a gene. Germline CDR1 LGHDT, CDR2 YNNKEL (reference sequence).

The rearrangement links TRBV4-1 to TRBJ2-2; D is uncertain. The CDR3 has 13 amino acids. Trimming cost V 1 base and J 7 bases, with 7 bases left between them. Germline values: CDR1 MGHRA, CDR2 YSYEKL. This CDR3 reads CASSQVAIGELFF. CDR3 DNA sequence: TGCGCCAGCAGCCAAGTGGCCATCGGGGAGCTGTTTTTT.

This chain connects TRBV6-2 or TRBV6-3 to TRBJ2-7, with D maybe TRBD1 (6 bases). Germline V CDR1 and CDR2: MNHEY, SVGEGT. Trimming took off 5 bases at V and 1 base at J, with 6 bases between the two ends. This CDR3 is 12 amino acids long. CDR3 region: CASSGQSYEQYF. In DNA form, the CDR3 reads TGTGCCAGCAGTGGACAGTCCTACGAGCAGTACTTC.

The rearrangement uses TRBV7-2 and TRBJ2-1; 7 bases map to TRBD2. V gave up 9 bases and J gave up 9 bases; unmatched junction bases: 17. The V gene's germline CDR1 is SGHTA and CDR2 FQGNSA. CDR3 size: 15 residues. The CDR3 reads CASRLSAGDRGEQFF. DNA of the CDR3: TGTGCCAGTCGGCTCTCGGCGGGAGATCGTGGTGAGCAGTTCTTC.

The rearrangement joins TRBV6-5 to TRBJ2-5, with D perhaps TRBD2 (6 bases). CDR1 is MNHEY and CDR2 is SVGAGI in the germline V gene. Trimming stripped 6 bases from V and 1 base from J, with 12 bases between. The CDR3 spans 14 residues. The CDR3 here is CASSNGGVQETQYF. The CDR3 DNA sequence: TGTGCCAGCAGCAACGGCGGGGTCCAAGAGACCCAGTACTTC.

V is TRBV6-5 and J is TRBJ2-7; D is unclear. V was trimmed by 7 bases and J by 4 bases, leaving 8 bases between them. Looked up from germline, CDR1 is MNHEY and CDR2 is SVGAGI. The CDR3 is 11 amino acids. CDR3 nucleotides: TGTGCCAGCATGATGCCGTACGAGCAGTACTTC. It encodes CASMMPYEQYF.

The V call is TRBV19, the J call TRBJ1-1; 7 bases line up with TRBD1. The CDR3 runs to 17 residues. The V and J ends lost 7 bases and 4 bases, in that order; junction bases with no gene match: 18. The V gene's germline CDR1 is LNHDA and CDR2 SQIVND (reference sequence). CDR3 in amino acids: CASTARGQSRSATEAFF. The CDR3 DNA follows: TGTGCCAGTACAGCCCGGGGACAGTCGAGATCAGCCACTGAAGCTTTCTTT.

V and J are TRBV5-4 and TRBJ1-1; a possible D gene is TRBD1 (6 bases). This CDR3 is 16 amino acids long. V lost 3 bases, J lost 7 bases, and 22 bases lay in between. The germline V gene encodes CDR1 SGHNT and CDR2 YYREEE (reference sequence). The CDR3 sequence: CASSWAYRVNDNEAFF. For the CDR3, the DNA is TGTGCCAGCAGCTGGGCCTACAGGGTAAATGATAATGAAGCTTTCTTT.

This chain's CDR3 is CASSAHSNQPQHF. In nucleotides, the CDR3 is TGTGCCAGCAGCGCCCATAGCAATCAGCCCCAGCATTTT. This chain uses TRBV7-9 with TRBJ1-5; no clear D gene. The CDR3 loop spans 13 amino acids. Germline V gene lookup returns CDR1 SEHNR and CDR2 FQNEAQ (reference sequence). Trimming stripped 5 bases from V and 0 bases from J, with 5 bases between.

The chain combines TRBV7-8 with TRBJ1-5; 7 bases match TRBD1. The CDR3 spans 15 residues. From germline, CDR1 is SGHVS and CDR2 FQNEAQ. V lost 6 bases and J lost 1; bases outside the gene matches: 6. The CDR3 protein is CASRGRGQSNQPQHF. The CDR3 nucleotides read TGTGCCAGCAGGGGGAGGGGACAGAGCAATCAGCCCCAGCATTTT.

The chain joins TRBV19 to TRBJ2-2; D is uncertain. Between the trimmed V and J ends, which lost 3 bases and 4 bases, there was a span of 15 bases. Germline V gene sequence: CDR1 LNHDA, CDR2 SQIVND (reference sequence). The CDR3 totals 16 residues. DNA of the CDR3: TGTGCCAGTAGTATTAGTCTGGAATTAGCCACCGGGGAGCTGTTTTTT. Its translation: CASSISLELATGELFF.

The rearrangement uses TRBV28 and TRBJ2-7; 14 nucleotides match TRBD2. The CDR3 consists of 15 residues. Germline assignment: CDR1 MDHEN and CDR2 SYDVKM. Unmatched junction bases numbered 2, after V lost 3 bases and J lost 4 bases. The chain's CDR3 is CASSFGTSGRYEQYF. CDR3 sequence (DNA): TGTGCCAGCAGTTTCGGGACTAGCGGGAGATACGAGCAGTACTTC. The full variable domain, rest sourced from reference TRBV28 and TRBJ2-7, is DVKVTQSSRYLVKRTGEKVFLECVQDMDHENMFWYRQDPGLGLRLIYFSYDVKMKEKGDIPEGYSVSREKKERFSLILESASTNQTSMYLCASSFGTSGRYEQYFGPGTRLTVT.

This clone has a single count. The chain carries TRBV27 and TRBJ1-6, with 10 bases that match TRBD1. Germline CDR1 is MNHEY and CDR2 is SMNVEV (reference sequence). The CDR3 consists of 14 residues. J lost 5 bases, V lost 7 bases, and 2 bases had no gene match. This CDR3 reads CASTGTGDNSPLHF. The CDR3 bases are TGTGCCAGCACCGGGACAGGGGATAATTCACCCCTCCACTTT.

This clone has only one observation. The genes are TRBV29-1 and TRBJ1-1; TRBD1 might be the D (6 bases). This CDR3 is 13 amino acids long. From germline, CDR1 is SQVTM and CDR2 ANQGSEA. Trimming shortened V by 7 bases and J by 1 base, and 13 bases separated the two germline ends. The CDR3 DNA sequence: TGCAGCGCTGCCCTGGGACAGAACACTGAAGCTTTCTTT. Its translation is CSAALGQNTEAFF.